These 4 T cell receptor beta chains were sequenced from one sample in a study of cytomegalovirus exposure and HLA in healthy donors. 13 Jbeta primers and 60 Vbeta primers were used for the PCR. Some clones are missing from TCRdb's copy, which holds only in-frame ones; the method was immunoSEQ multiplex PCR. Of tens of thousands of clones listed, roughly 70% are singletons. Sequenced sample: PBMCs. The receptors shown here come from a woman in her thirties or forties in good health and CMV-seropositive.

This chain uses TRBV19 with TRBJ1-1; possible D gene TRBD1, 5 bases. The CDR3 is made up of 11 amino acids. Trimming cost V 3 bases and J 6 bases, with 5 bases left between them. Looked up from germline, CDR1 is LNHDA and CDR2 is SQIVND (reference sequence). The CDR3 DNA reads TGTGCCAGTAGTATGACAGCTGAAGCTTTCTTT. It translates to CASSMTAEAFF.

This clone was counted only a few times. The chain uses TRBV30 and TRBJ2-1, with 8 positions matching TRBD1. V was clipped by 8 bases and J by 0 bases; unmatched bases: 6. The CDR3 is made up of 14 amino acids. Germline CDR1 is GTSNPN and CDR2 is SVGIG (reference sequence). The CDR3 spells CAGMTGVSYNEQFF. In DNA form, the CDR3 reads TGTGCCGGGATGACAGGGGTCTCCTACAATGAGCAGTTCTTC.

The chain recombines TRBV5-6 with TRBJ2-7; 7 bases are shared with TRBD1. This CDR3 spans 14 amino acids. V gave up 2 bases and J gave up 2 bases; unmatched junction bases: 4. CDR1 and CDR2 from the germline V gene are SGHDT and YYEEEE. CDR3 sequence: CASSFGTEAYEQYF. CDR3 coding DNA: TGTGCCAGCAGCTTCGGGACAGAAGCCTACGAGCAGTACTTC.

This sequence joins TRBV28 and TRBJ1-5; 9 nucleotides agree with TRBD1. This CDR3 region has 15 residues. The germline V gene encodes CDR1 MDHEN and CDR2 SYDVKM. The junction had 7 bases not matched to a gene; V was cut back by 6 bases and J by 4 bases. CDR3 bases: TGTGCCAGCAGCTACAGGGGGCAGGGAAATCAGCCCCAGCATTTT. As protein: CASSYRGQGNQPQHF.